The sequence of this T cell receptor beta chain was determined in a study of blood T cells in healthy people across ages. Findings and caveats of the study: There were more naive CD4+ cells and higher diversity in long-lived donors than in aged donors. Bulk PBMC profiling left naive and antigen-experienced comparisons inconclusive.

Unmatched junction bases numbered 15, after V lost 6 bases and J lost 2 bases. This CDR3 comprises 17 residues. Germline CDR1 and CDR2: SNHLY and FYNNEI. A remark on this clonotype: Its antigen is undetermined.

With a J-beta primer mix and a sample-barcoded 5' primer, a second PCR ran about 7 to 12 cycles. Every cDNA molecule bore a tag from a template-switch adaptor containing 12 random nucleotides. TCRdb called the 5' RACE reads again in MiXCR, with one record for every CDR3 protein. The top ten clones hold less than 9.5% of a sample with 1.5 million to 2 million distinct CDR3 sequences, 28% of them seen once. The chain uses TRBV2 and TRBJ1-2, with 7 bases that match TRBD1. This receptor was obtained from a woman in her thirties in good health. The sequenced material came from blood. CDR3 in amino acids: CASSLSGTVALNYGYTF. CDR3 bases: TGTGCCAGCAGCCTATCCGGGACAGTTGCCTTGAACTATGGCTACACCTTC. Complete variable domain (other parts from reference TRBV2 and TRBJ1-2): EPEVTQTPSHQVTQMGQEVILRCVPISNHLYFYWYRQILGQKVEFLVSFYNNEISEKSEIFDDQFSVERPDGSNFTLKIRSTKLEDSAMYFCASSLSGTVALNYGYTFGSGTRLTVV.